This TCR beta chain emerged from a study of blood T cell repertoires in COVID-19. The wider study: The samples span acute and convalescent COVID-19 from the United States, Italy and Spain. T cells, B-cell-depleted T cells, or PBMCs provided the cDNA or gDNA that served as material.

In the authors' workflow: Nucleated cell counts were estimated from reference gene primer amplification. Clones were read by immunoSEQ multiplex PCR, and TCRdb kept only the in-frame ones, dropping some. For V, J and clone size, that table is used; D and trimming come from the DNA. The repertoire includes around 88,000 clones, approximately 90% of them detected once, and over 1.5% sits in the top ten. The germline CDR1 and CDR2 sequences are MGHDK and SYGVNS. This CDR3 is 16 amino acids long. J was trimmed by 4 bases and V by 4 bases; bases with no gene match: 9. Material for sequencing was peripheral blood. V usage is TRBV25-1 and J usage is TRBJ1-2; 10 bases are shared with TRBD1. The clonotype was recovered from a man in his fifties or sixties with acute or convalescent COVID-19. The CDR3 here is CASSGSGTGETYGYTF. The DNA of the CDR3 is TGTGCCAGCAGTGGTTCCGGGACAGGGGAAACCTATGGCTACACCTTC.